This passage covers 23 T cell receptor beta chains from one sample sequenced in a study of ipilimumab plus nivolumab after autologous stem cell transplantation. Sequencing used immunoSEQ multiplex PCR; TCRdb keeps in-frame clones, though not all of them. The table records approximately 84,000 clones, nearly 85% of them present only once. Specimen: PBMCs, collected in a trial of ipilimumab plus nivolumab as post-transplant consolidation. These receptors were taken from a male donor with diffuse large B-cell lymphoma.

Ten or more counts support this clone. This chain connects TRBV7-9 to TRBJ2-3; 13 nucleotides line up with TRBD2. The V segment lost 5 bases and the J segment 4 bases; nucleotides outside the gene matches: 6. The germline V gene encodes CDR1 SEHNR and CDR2 FQNEAQ (reference sequence). The CDR3 consists of 16 residues. The CDR3 nucleotides are TGTGCCAGCAGCCACGGACTAGCGGGGGTGGCAGATACGCAGTATTTT. Residues: CASSHGLAGVADTQYF.

This clone was seen only a few times. J is TRBJ2-4 and V is TRBV7-2; the match to TRBD1 covers 8 bases. The ends lost 5 bases at V and 3 bases at J; junction bases unmatched: 12. In germline, CDR1 is SGHTA, CDR2 FQGNSA. CDR3 length equals 17 residues. This chain's CDR3 is CASSPGQGRRGKNIQYF. The CDR3 bases are TGTGCCAGCAGCCCCGGACAGGGCAGACGTGGCAAAAACATTCAGTACTTC.

V and J are TRBV7-6 and TRBJ2-1; D is unclear. Germline values: CDR1 SGHVS, CDR2 FNYEAQ. This CDR3 is built from 15 residues. Between the trimmed V and J ends, which lost 0 bases and 1 base, there was a span of 7 bases. CDR3 nucleotides: TGTGCCAGCAGCTTAGCGGCAACTTCCTACAATGAGCAGTTCTTC. Protein sequence: CASSLAATSYNEQFF.

This chain joins TRBV11-3 and TRBJ2-1; 9 bases agree with TRBD2. The CDR3 length is 14 residues. The germline CDR1 and CDR2 sequences are SGHNT and YENEEA. The V segment lost 3 bases and the J segment 7 bases; nucleotides outside the gene matches: 4. The CDR3 sequence is CASSFSGGANEQFF. In nucleotides, the CDR3 is TGTGCCAGCAGCTTTAGCGGGGGAGCAAATGAGCAGTTCTTC.

This clone was counted a few times. The V and J genes are TRBV6-5 and TRBJ2-7; 8 nucleotides align to TRBD2. Germline V lookup: CDR1 MNHEY, CDR2 SVGAGI. With V trimmed by 7 bases and J by 4 bases, 9 bases remained unmatched. The CDR3 is 14 residues long. The CDR3 region has the DNA TGTGCCAGCACCAAGGTAGCGGGGTGGTACGAGCAGTACTTC. Translating gives CASTKVAGWYEQYF.

J is TRBJ2-5 and V is TRBV18, with 7 bases identical to TRBD1. There are 15 residues in the CDR3. Germline CDR1 is KGHSH and CDR2 is LQKENI. The junction had 8 bases not matched to a gene; V was cut back by 3 bases and J by 4 bases. The DNA of the CDR3 is TGTGCCAGCTCACCGGGGGACAGTCAGAGAGAGACCCAGTACTTC. It yields the protein CASSPGDSQRETQYF. The variable domain in full, with the rest retrieved from reference TRBV18 and TRBJ2-5, is NAGVMQNPRHLVRRRGQEARLRCSPMKGHSHVYWYRQLPEEGLKFMVYLQKENIIDESGMPKERFSAEFPKEGPSILRIQQVVRGDSAAYFCASSPGDSQRETQYFGPGTRLLVL.

The J gene is TRBJ2-7, the V gene TRBV6-1; TRBD1 aligns across 7 bases. V shed 8 bases and J 3 bases; nucleotides not matched to a gene: 7. The CDR3 loop spans 13 amino acids. From germline, CDR1 is MNHNS and CDR2 SASEGT. Here the CDR3 reads CASLLAGGYEQYF. CDR3 bases: TGTGCCAGCCTTCTGGCAGGGGGCTACGAGCAGTACTTC.

The sample holds a few counts of this clone. The genes are TRBV19 and TRBJ1-6; 9 nucleotides agree with TRBD1. From germline, CDR1 is LNHDA and CDR2 SQIVND (reference sequence). The CDR3 consists of 13 residues. Trimming cost V 9 bases and J 8 bases; bases outside gene matches: 5. CDR3 coding DNA: TGTGCCAGCCTGGACAGGGGTGATTCACCCCTCCACTTT. Translated, it gives CASLDRGDSPLHF.

The gene calls are TRBV27 and TRBJ2-6; TRBD2 might be the D (5 bases). Trimming removed 6 bases at V and 4 bases at J, with 10 bases between. The CDR3 contains 14 residues. CDR1 MNHEY and CDR2 SMNVEV come from the germline V gene (reference sequence). The CDR3 loop is CASSHASGANVLTF. The DNA of the CDR3 is TGTGCCAGCAGCCATGCTAGCGGGGCCAACGTCCTGACTTTC.

The chain carries TRBV6-5 and TRBJ2-1, with D hard to call. CDR1 MNHEY and CDR2 SVGAGI come from the germline V gene. The CDR3 is 12 amino acids. V was pared by 6 bases and J by 9 bases, with 12 bases between. DNA for the CDR3: TGTGCCAGCAGCTCCCCCTGGGGTGAGCAGTTCTTC. Translated: CASSSPWGEQFF.

The chain combines TRBV7-4 with TRBJ2-7; D is unresolved. Germline V lookup: CDR1 SGHVT, CDR2 SQSDAQ. The CDR3 contains 14 residues. Between the trimmed V and J ends, which lost 1 base and 1 base, there was a span of 8 bases. CDR3 DNA: TGTGCCAGCAGCTTAGGTGCCAGTTCCTACGAGCAGTACTTC. This encodes CASSLGASSYEQYF.

This chain joins TRBV2 and TRBJ2-5, with 15 bases lining up with TRBD2. CDR3 length: 15 amino acids. Germline CDR1 is SNHLY and CDR2 is FYNNEI. V was pared by 7 bases and J by 5 bases, with 5 bases of the junction left unmatched. The CDR3 DNA is TGTGCCAGCAAAAGGACTAGCGGGGGGGAGGAGACCCAGTACTTC. Translating gives CASKRTSGGEETQYF.

Remarks on this clone: No conserved phenylalanine or tryptophan is present at the end of the CDR3, so a read error is the likely explanation. The DNA is omitted, as the CDR3 cannot be located on it reliably, and the CDR3 follows TCRdb's listing. V usage is TRBV18 and J usage is TRBJ2-7; TRBD1, the D gene given by the table, was not confirmed from the DNA. Per the germline V gene, CDR1 is KGHSH and CDR2 is LQKENI. Both ends counted, the CDR3 spans 10 residues. The CDR3 spells CASSPPQAPT.

The chain employs TRBV5-4 and TRBJ2-5; 11 bases fit TRBD2. The V segment lost 4 bases and the J segment 2 bases; nucleotides outside the gene matches: 7. Per the germline V gene, CDR1 is SGHNT and CDR2 is YYREEE (reference sequence). There are 16 residues in the CDR3. The DNA for the CDR3 is TGTGCCAGCAGCCCACGGACTAGCGGGCCGCAAGAGACCCAGTACTTC. Amino acid sequence: CASSPRTSGPQETQYF.

V usage is TRBV27 and J usage is TRBJ2-2; D remains unclear. Germline loops: CDR1 MNHEY, CDR2 SMNVEV (reference sequence). CDR3 size: 14 residues. Trimming left V 3 bases short and J 4 bases short, with 9 bases between. CDR3 in DNA: TGTGCCAGCAGTTTCATGGGCCTCACCGGGGAGCTGTTTTTT. Amino acid sequence: CASSFMGLTGELFF.

The V call is TRBV7-8, the J call TRBJ2-3; D might be TRBD1 or TRBD2, each matching 5 bases. The CDR3 runs to 13 residues. CDR1 is SGHVS, CDR2 FQNEAQ, per germline. Trimming removed 4 bases from V and 6 bases from J, with 11 bases in between. This CDR3 is CASSSGPGDTQYF. The CDR3 nucleotides are TGTGCCAGCAGCTCGGGACCTGGGGATACGCAGTATTTT.

The chain recombines TRBV5-1 with TRBJ1-6, with no clear D. CDR1 SGHRS and CDR2 YFSETQ come from the germline V gene. The CDR3 runs 16 residues. Trimming shortened V by 0 bases and J by 2 bases, and 9 bases separated the two germline ends. CDR3 coding DNA: TGCGCCAGCAGCTTGGGGCAGGCCGCCTATAATTCACCCCTCCACTTT. Protein: CASSLGQAAYNSPLHF.

The chain employs TRBV11-3 and TRBJ2-1, with D perhaps matching TRBD1 (6 bases). The CDR3 runs 20 residues. The V and J ends lost 0 bases and 4 bases respectively, with 25 bases between them. Germline-derived CDR1 and CDR2 are SGHNT and YENEEA. The CDR3 DNA reads TGTGCCAGCAGCTTAGATCCGAGACCGTACAGGGTAGTTGGATACAATGAGCAGTTCTTC. It translates to CASSLDPRPYRVVGYNEQFF.

This chain connects TRBV6-5 to TRBJ1-3; 7 nucleotides agree with TRBD1. Germline V gene data show CDR1 as MNHEY and CDR2 as SVGAGI. The CDR3 extends over 15 amino acids. The V gene end was trimmed by 5 bases and the J gene end by 2 bases; junction bases not matched to a gene: 6. CDR3 amino acids: CASSRGQATGNTIYF. Here the CDR3 DNA reads TGTGCCAGCAGTAGAGGACAGGCTACTGGAAACACCATATATTTT.

The chain carries TRBV6-5 and TRBJ2-1, with 7 bases identical to TRBD1. Germline CDR1 MNHEY, CDR2 SVGAGI. V gave up 2 bases and J gave up 8 bases; unmatched junction bases: 6. There are 14 residues in the CDR3. CDR3 in amino acids: CASSYAPQGYEQFF. The CDR3 DNA is TGTGCCAGCAGTTACGCCCCACAGGGGTATGAGCAGTTCTTC.

This rearrangement joins TRBV7-8 to TRBJ2-1; TRBD2 matches 14 bases. The junction had 9 bases not matched to a gene; V was cut back by 4 bases and J by 10 bases. CDR1 is SGHVS, CDR2 FQNEAQ, per germline. This CDR3 has 16 residues. The CDR3: CASSSETSGGAEEQFF. In DNA, the CDR3 is TGTGCCAGCAGCTCCGAGACTAGCGGGGGGGCTGAAGAGCAGTTCTTC.

V and J are TRBV6-4 and TRBJ2-4; D unresolved. Per the germline V gene, CDR1 is MRHNA and CDR2 is SNTAGT. The CDR3 extends over 14 amino acids. Deletions cut 3 bases from V and 0 bases from J, with 6 bases between. The CDR3 sequence is CASSEISAKNIQYF. The CDR3 DNA sequence: TGTGCCAGCAGTGAGATTTCAGCCAAAAACATTCAGTACTTC.

The gene calls are TRBV30 and TRBJ2-3; no firm D call. Germline V lookup: CDR1 GTSNPN, CDR2 SVGIG (reference sequence). The CDR3 covers 12 residues. The V and J ends lost 0 bases and 5 bases respectively, with 6 bases between them. CDR3 in DNA: TGTGCCTGGAGTGTACACAGAGATACGCAGTATTTT. It yields the protein CAWSVHRDTQYF.